This T cell receptor (beta chain) was recovered during a study of CD8 T cells in ankylosing spondylitis. Molecular-barcoded quantitative 5'-RACE produced these TCR beta libraries. TCRdb reprocessed the 5' RACE reads via MiXCR and lists one record per CDR3 protein. This table has around 430,000 distinct CDR3 sequences, roughly a sixth appearing once. Germline-derived CDR1 and CDR2 are SGHVS and FNYEAQ. The CDR3 length is 14 residues. Trimming removed 5 bases from V and 6 bases from J; junction bases left unmatched: 8. There are a few counts of this clonotype. Its cognate antigen is unknown. Study results and limitations: The clones that were linked to disease were reported to be significantly enriched in matched synovial fluid samples from ankylosing spondylitis patients. Seven or eight highly homologous variants formed a TCR beta motif that appeared characteristic of ankylosing spondylitis blood. Some of these motif variants have turned up before, in reports on reactive arthritis synovial fluid and blood.

The sample comprised blood, either unsorted or a sorted T cell fraction (not recorded which). The chain carries TRBV7-6 and TRBJ2-3, with 7 bases fitting TRBD1. The TCR comes from a male donor with ankylosing spondylitis. This CDR3 is CASSAKTGTDTQYF. The CDR3 bases are TGTGCCAGCAGCGCAAAGACAGGGACGGATACGCAGTATTTT. Complete variable domain (other parts from reference TRBV7-6 and TRBJ2-3): GAGVSQSPRYKVTKRGQDVALRCDPISGHVSLYWYRQALGQGPEFLTYFNYEAQQDKSGLPNDRFSAERPEGSISTLTIQRTEQRDSAMYRCASSAKTGTDTQYFGPGTRLTVL.